This TCR beta chain is drawn from a study of blood T cell repertoires in COVID-19. Across the whole study: The United States, Italy and Spain were the sources of the acute and convalescent COVID-19 samples.

The authors' processing: Using reference gene primer amplification, nucleated cell counts were estimated. Profiling relied on immunoSEQ multiplex PCR, and the TCRdb table lists in-frame clones only, not all of them. V, J and clone size are taken as reported in that table, and D and trimming were inferred from the DNA itself. The sample comprises 300,000 or so clones, around 87% of which are singletons, and 1% rests with the top ten. Material for sequencing was peripheral blood. The sequence derives from a man in his fifties with active or convalescent COVID-19.

This CDR3 reads CASSPDRGYWGYTF. The DNA for the CDR3 is TGTGCCAGCAGCCCCGACAGGGGATATTGGGGCTACACCTTC. V is TRBV7-2 and J is TRBJ1-2; the match to TRBD1 covers 8 bases. CDR1 and CDR2 (germline): SGHTA, FQGNSA. The J segment lost 8 bases and the V segment lost 5 bases, leaving 10 bases of the junction unmatched. CDR3 length: 14 residues.